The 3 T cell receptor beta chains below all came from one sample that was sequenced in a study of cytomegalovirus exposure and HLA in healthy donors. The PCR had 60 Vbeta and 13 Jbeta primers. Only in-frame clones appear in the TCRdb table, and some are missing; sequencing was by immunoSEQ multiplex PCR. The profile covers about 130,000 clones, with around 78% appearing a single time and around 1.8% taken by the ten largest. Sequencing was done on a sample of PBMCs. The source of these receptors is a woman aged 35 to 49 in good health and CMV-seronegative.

The CDR3 bases are TGTGCCAGCACACTAGAGGGGGGGGGCCGCGAGACCCAGTACTTC. Translation: CASTLEGGGRETQYF. The chain uses TRBV7-8 and TRBJ2-5, with D perhaps TRBD2 (7 bases). V lost 7 bases and J 5 bases, leaving 20 bases between the germline ends. CDR3 size: 15 residues. Germline loops: CDR1 SGHVS, CDR2 FQNEAQ.

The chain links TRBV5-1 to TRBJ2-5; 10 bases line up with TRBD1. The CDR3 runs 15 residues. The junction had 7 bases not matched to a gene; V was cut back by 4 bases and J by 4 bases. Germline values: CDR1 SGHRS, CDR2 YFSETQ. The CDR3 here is CASSTGTGELETQYF. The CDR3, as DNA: TGCGCCAGCAGCACGGGGACAGGGGAGTTAGAGACCCAGTACTTC.

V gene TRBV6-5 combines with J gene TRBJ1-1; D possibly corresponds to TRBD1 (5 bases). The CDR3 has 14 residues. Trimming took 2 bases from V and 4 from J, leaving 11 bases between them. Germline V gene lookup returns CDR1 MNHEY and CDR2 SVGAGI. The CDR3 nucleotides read TGTGCCAGCAGTTACACGGACATGTCCACTGAAGCTTTCTTT. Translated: CASSYTDMSTEAFF.